The subject of this entry is one TCR beta chain. Germline CDR1 SGHAT, CDR2 FQDESV (reference sequence). The CDR3 runs 15 residues. Trimming removed 5 bases at V and 2 bases at J, with 14 bases between. The entirety of the isolated RNA underwent reverse transcription, so expressed TCRB transcripts were sequenced. Sequencing was performed with immunoSEQ multiplex PCR; in TCRdb, only in-frame clones are kept and a portion is missing. The sample shows hundreds of thousands of clones, 15% of them seen only once. The data belong to a study of beta chain features in type 1 diabetes. Post-sort purity exceeded 98% for all sorted populations.

The chain couples TRBV11-1 to TRBJ2-3; TRBD1 might be the D (7 bases). The source is a man younger than 35 in good health. Material for sequencing was naive CD4+ T cells from blood. CDR3 sequence (DNA): TGTGCCAGCAGCCAGCAGGGGGGCCACACAGATACGCAGTATTTT. Translating it yields CASSQQGGHTDTQYF.